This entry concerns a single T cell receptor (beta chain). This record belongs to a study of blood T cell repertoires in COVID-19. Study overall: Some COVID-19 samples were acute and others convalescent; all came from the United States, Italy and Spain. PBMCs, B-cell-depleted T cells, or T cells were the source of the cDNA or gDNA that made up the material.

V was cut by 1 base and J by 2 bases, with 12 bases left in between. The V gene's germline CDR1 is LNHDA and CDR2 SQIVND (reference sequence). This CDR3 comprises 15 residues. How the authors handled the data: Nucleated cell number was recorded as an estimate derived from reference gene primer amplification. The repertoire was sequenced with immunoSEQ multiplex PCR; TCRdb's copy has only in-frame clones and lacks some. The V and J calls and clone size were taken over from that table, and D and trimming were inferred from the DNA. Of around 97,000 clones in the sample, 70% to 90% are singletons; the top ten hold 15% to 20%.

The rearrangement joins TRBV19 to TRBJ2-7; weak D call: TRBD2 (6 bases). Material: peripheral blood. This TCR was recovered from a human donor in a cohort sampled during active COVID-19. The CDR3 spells CASSIAGTRPYEQYF. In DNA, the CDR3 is TGTGCCAGTAGTATAGCGGGGACTCGCCCCTACGAGCAGTACTTC.